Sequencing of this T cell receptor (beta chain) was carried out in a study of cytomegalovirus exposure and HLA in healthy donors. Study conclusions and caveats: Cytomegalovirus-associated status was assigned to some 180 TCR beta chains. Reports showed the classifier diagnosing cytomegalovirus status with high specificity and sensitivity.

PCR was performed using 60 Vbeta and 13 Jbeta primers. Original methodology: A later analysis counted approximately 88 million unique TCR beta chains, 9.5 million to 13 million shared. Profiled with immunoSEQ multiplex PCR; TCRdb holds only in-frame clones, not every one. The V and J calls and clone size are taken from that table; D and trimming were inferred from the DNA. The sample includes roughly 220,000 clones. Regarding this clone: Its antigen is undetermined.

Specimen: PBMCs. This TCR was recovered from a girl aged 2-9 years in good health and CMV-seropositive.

In nucleotides, the CDR3 is TGTGCCAGCAGTTTAGGGTTTTCTGGGGGGGTGGATACGCAGTATTTT. Protein product: CASSLGFSGGVDTQYF. The chain carries TRBV28 and TRBJ2-3, with TRBD2 matching over 7 bases. V lost 2 bases and J lost 6; bases outside the gene matches: 11. The CDR3 spans 16 residues. From germline, CDR1 is MDHEN and CDR2 SYDVKM.